This entry concerns a single TCR beta chain. What it recognizes is unknown. The data belong to a study of cytomegalovirus exposure and HLA in healthy donors. Findings and limits, study-wide: Based on reports, TCR beta sequences accurately predicted HLA-A and HLA-B alleles for most subjects. In a later analysis, several top co-occurrence clusters appeared linked to parvovirus B19, influenza, CMV and Epstein-Barr virus.

The PCR ran on 60 Vbeta and 13 Jbeta primers. Method: immunoSEQ multiplex PCR; TCRdb's copy keeps in-frame clones and lacks some. The table includes about 120,000 clones, 70% to 80% detected once. The V end was cut by 3 bases, the J end by 4 bases, with 12 bases between. The CDR3 is made up of 14 amino acids. Per the germline V gene, CDR1 is SGHNT and CDR2 is YENEEA. This TCR came from a man aged 25 to 45 in good health and CMV-seropositive. The sequenced material came from PBMCs. The chain employs TRBV11-3 and TRBJ1-1; D is uncertain. The CDR3 loop reads CASSLGRLGTEAFF. CDR3 nucleotides: TGTGCCAGCAGCTTGGGGAGGCTGGGCACTGAAGCTTTCTTT.